This T cell receptor (beta chain) was recovered during a study of blood T cell repertoires in COVID-19. The overall study: Donors in the United States, Italy and Spain gave samples during acute or convalescent COVID-19. T cells, B-cell-depleted T cells, or PBMCs supplied cDNA or gDNA.

As originally analysed: Scientists estimated how many nucleated cells there were by amplifying reference gene primers. Generated by immunoSEQ multiplex PCR, the TCRdb table keeps only in-frame clones and is missing some. V and J calls and clone size follow that table, whereas D and trimming were derived from the DNA. The sample contains more than 85,000 clones, about four fifths of which appear only once. The CDR3 contains 14 residues. Per the germline V gene, CDR1 is SGHNT and CDR2 is YYREEE (reference sequence). V gave up 5 bases and J gave up 0 bases, with 9 bases separating them. The J gene is TRBJ1-3, the V gene TRBV5-4, with a possible D match to TRBD1 (5 bases). This clonotype originated in a woman aged 55-70 years with acute or convalescent COVID-19. The source material was peripheral blood. CDR3 sequence reads: CASSPTDSGNTIYF. The CDR3 DNA follows: TGTGCCAGCAGTCCGACAGACTCTGGAAACACCATATATTTT.